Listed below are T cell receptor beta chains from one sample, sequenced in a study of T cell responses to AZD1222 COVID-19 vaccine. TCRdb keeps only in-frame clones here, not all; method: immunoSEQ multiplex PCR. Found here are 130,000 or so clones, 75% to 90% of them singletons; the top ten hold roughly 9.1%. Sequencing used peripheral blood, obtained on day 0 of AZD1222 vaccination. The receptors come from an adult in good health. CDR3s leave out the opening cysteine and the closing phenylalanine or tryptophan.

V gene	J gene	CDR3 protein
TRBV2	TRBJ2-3	ASSWGGSRTDTQY
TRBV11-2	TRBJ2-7	ASSLDLALAGLYEQY
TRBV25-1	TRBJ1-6	ASSENYNSPLH
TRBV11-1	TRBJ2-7	ASSPMTGSGEQY
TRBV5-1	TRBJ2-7	ASSLASDRTAHPYEQY
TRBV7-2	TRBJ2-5	ASSLREGETQY
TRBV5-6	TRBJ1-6	ASSLFTGGYNSPLH
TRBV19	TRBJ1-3	ASSIDPGQLSKDTIY
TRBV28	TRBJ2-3	ASKAGVDWDTQY
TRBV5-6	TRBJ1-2	ASSTALGYT
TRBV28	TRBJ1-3	ASRWQSDGTIY
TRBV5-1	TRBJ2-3	ASSLRGEGNTDTQY
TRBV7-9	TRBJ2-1	ASSQTGTGDNEQF
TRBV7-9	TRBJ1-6	ASKWTAGTLH
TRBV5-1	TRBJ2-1	ASSATGGSEQF
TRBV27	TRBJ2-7	ASSPNRGWGWEQY
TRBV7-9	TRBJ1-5	ASSLGTAGLQPQH
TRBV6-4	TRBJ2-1	ASSDSTSGINEQF
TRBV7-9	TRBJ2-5	ASSSTGQGSETQY
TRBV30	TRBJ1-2	AWKDTGGGDGYT
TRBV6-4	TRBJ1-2	ASSADGRRYGYT
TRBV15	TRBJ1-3	ATSRDLMGNTIY
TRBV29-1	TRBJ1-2	SVGGDSSYGYT
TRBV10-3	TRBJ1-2	AISELAGTEDGYT
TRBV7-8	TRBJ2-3	ASSWASGSPTDTQY
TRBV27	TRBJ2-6	ASSSRGIGANVLT
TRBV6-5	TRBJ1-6	ASRGQGGSPLH
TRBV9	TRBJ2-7	ASSVEASGRYEQY
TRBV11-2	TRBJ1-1	ASSLRTGEFTEAF
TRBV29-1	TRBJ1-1	SARRQGNTEAF
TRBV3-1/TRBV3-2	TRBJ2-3	ASSQDAPGTQY
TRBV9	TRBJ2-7	ASSVGGLAGGSEEQY
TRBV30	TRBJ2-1	AWSSWREQF
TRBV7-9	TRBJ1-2	ASSLSSTGRYGYT
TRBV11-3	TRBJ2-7	ASSLGAASYEQY
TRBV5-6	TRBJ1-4	ASSLDQTTATNEKLF
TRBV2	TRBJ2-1	ASSDRDSSWNEQF
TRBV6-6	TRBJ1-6	ASIREQGVSPLH
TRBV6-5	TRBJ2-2	ASVIKPMNTGELF
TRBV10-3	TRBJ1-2	AISESFGQGSGGYT
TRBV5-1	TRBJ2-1	ASSLGGSSYNEQF
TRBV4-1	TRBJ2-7	ASSPRLAGGYSYEQY
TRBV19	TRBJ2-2	ASSPWQTGELF
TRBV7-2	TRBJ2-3	ASSANRGIRSTDTQY
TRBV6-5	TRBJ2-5	ASSPRTQETQY
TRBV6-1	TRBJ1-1	ASSEAPGWNTEAF
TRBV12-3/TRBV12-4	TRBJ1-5	ASSLSPHQPQH
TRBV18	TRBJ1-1	ASSPAQVFEAF
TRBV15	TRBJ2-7	ATSSGTNYEQY
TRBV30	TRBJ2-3	AWSVAGGRGDTQY
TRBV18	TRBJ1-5	ASSPDRGGNQPQH
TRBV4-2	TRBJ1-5	ASSQDTASNQPQH
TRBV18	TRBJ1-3	ASSPSDGNSGNTIY
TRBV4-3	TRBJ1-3	ASSGQGGGNTIY
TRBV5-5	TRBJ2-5	ASSFWVAKETQY
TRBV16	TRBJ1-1	ASSPFRLNTEAF
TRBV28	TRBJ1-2	ASTLADSFYGYT
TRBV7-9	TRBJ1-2	ASSFMSTAYGYT
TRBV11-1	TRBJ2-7	ASSHRDNIVYEQY
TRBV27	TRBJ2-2	ASSLSRLGGTGELF